Below are 20 T cell receptor beta chains sequenced from a single sample in a study of shared clonotypes between healthy human individuals. The table came from immunoSEQ multiplex PCR; TCRdb's copy has only in-frame clones and leaves some out. In the table there are roughly 2.1 million clones, about 93% of which are singletons. Naive-designated CD8 cells lacked CD45RO, were positively enriched for CCR7, and omitted terminally differentiated effector memory CD45RA+ cells. The source material was naive CD8+ T cells from PBMCs. The receptors originated from a man between 18 and 35 years old in good health. Some clones in this sample may be carry-over from other donors' samples.

J is TRBJ1-1 and V is TRBV5-1; no clear D gene. The V gene lost 3 bases and the J gene lost 1 base, with 7 bases spanning the gap. The germline CDR1 and CDR2 sequences are SGHRS and YFSETQ. The CDR3 length is 13 residues. The CDR3 DNA reads as TGCGCCAGCAGCTGGTGGGGGAACACTGAAGCTTTCTTT. It translates to CASSWWGNTEAFF.

The chain is built from TRBV15 and TRBJ2-2; D possibly corresponds to TRBD2 (7 bases). Trimming removed 7 bases at V and 7 bases at J, with 19 bases between. This CDR3 region has 15 residues. From germline, CDR1 is LNHNV and CDR2 YYDKDF (reference sequence). This CDR3 is CATTFYREGGGELFF. CDR3 sequence (DNA): TGTGCCACCACGTTTTACAGGGAGGGTGGCGGGGAGCTGTTTTTT. Variable domain in full (rest from reference TRBV15 and TRBJ2-2): DAMVIQNPRYQVTQFGKPVTLSCSQTLNHNVMYWYQQKSSQAPKLLFHYYDKDFNNEADTPDNFQSRRPNTSFCFLDIRSPGLGDTAMYLCATTFYREGGGELFFGEGSRLTVL.

The chain has TRBV4-3 and TRBJ2-3, with 10 bases fitting TRBD1. Germline lookup yields CDR1 LGHNA and CDR2 YSLEER. The CDR3 has 13 amino acids. The junction had 1 base not matched to a gene; V was cut back by 5 bases and J by 5 bases. DNA for the CDR3: TGCGCCAGCAGCGACAGGGGGCGAGATACGCAGTATTTT. As protein: CASSDRGRDTQYF.

This chain connects TRBV6-5 to TRBJ1-2; D gene ambiguous. CDR3 size: 14 residues. V lost 5 bases, J lost 0 bases, and 10 bases lay in between. The germline gives CDR1 MNHEY, CDR2 SVGAGI. This chain's CDR3 is CASSGLRANYGYTF. CDR3 DNA sequence: TGTGCCAGCAGTGGTCTACGAGCTAACTATGGCTACACCTTC.

The rearrangement links TRBV7-9 to TRBJ1-1; 12 positions agree with TRBD1. The CDR3 length is 15 residues. The ends lost 10 bases at V and 3 bases at J; junction bases unmatched: 9. Germline V gene sequence: CDR1 SEHNR, CDR2 FQNEAQ (reference sequence). DNA for the CDR3: TGTGCCACCTTACACCGGGACAGGGGGCACACTGAAGCTTTCTTT. This sequence encodes CATLHRDRGHTEAFF.

On this clone itself: Different DNA sequences within this sample yield the same CDR3. The rearrangement joins TRBV19 to TRBJ2-5; D possibly corresponds to TRBD2 (5 bases). CDR1 is LNHDA and CDR2 is SQIVND in the germline V gene (reference sequence). The V gene lost 1 base and the J gene lost 5 bases, with 8 bases spanning the gap. The CDR3 runs to 13 residues. The CDR3 reads CASSIVPGETQYF. The CDR3 DNA sequence: TGTGCCAGTAGTATAGTACCGGGGGAGACCCAGTACTTC.

This chain links TRBV2 with TRBJ2-5, with 7 bases aligning to TRBD1. The CDR3 runs 17 residues. The junction had 14 bases not matched to a gene; V was cut back by 4 bases and J by 3 bases. CDR1 SNHLY and CDR2 FYNNEI come from the germline V gene. CDR3 in amino acids: CASSGSTGVPLEETQYF. CDR3 DNA: TGTGCCAGCAGTGGATCCACAGGGGTACCCCTAGAAGAGACCCAGTACTTC.

V and J are TRBV19 and TRBJ1-1; 9 bases are a match to TRBD1. V shed 9 bases and J 2 bases; nucleotides not matched to a gene: 7. The CDR3 loop spans 14 amino acids. Germline CDR1 and CDR2: LNHDA and SQIVND (reference sequence). The CDR3 nucleotides read TGTGCCAGCCTCCGGGACAGGGACAACACTGAAGCTTTCTTT. This codes for CASLRDRDNTEAFF.

This clone is a singleton in its sample. This chain uses TRBV16 with TRBJ2-7; the D gene is possibly TRBD2 (7 bases). Germline V gene sequence: CDR1 KGHSY, CDR2 FQNENV. Trimming took 7 bases from V and 4 from J, leaving 14 bases between them. The length of the CDR3 is 13 residues. The CDR3, as DNA: TGTGCCAGCATAGGGGGGGAGCGGTACGAGCAGTACTTC. Translated, it gives CASIGGERYEQYF.

The chain employs TRBV10-3 and TRBJ2-3, with D perhaps matching TRBD2 (5 bases). V lost 0 bases, J lost 0 bases, and 19 bases lay in between. This CDR3 region has 19 residues. Germline CDR1 is ENHRY and CDR2 is SYGVKD. CDR3 amino acids: CAISESSRRRGPSTDTQYF. The CDR3 DNA is TGTGCCATCAGTGAGTCGTCCCGGCGTAGAGGGCCGAGCACAGATACGCAGTATTTT.

This clone has a single count. V is TRBV2 and J is TRBJ2-3; 11 bases line up with TRBD2. The germline CDR1 and CDR2 sequences are SNHLY and FYNNEI. With 6 bases clipped from V and 2 bases from J, the junction kept 4 bases outside the gene matches. The CDR3 extends over 15 amino acids. The CDR3 spells CASSAGLAVTDTQYF. The DNA of the CDR3 is TGTGCCAGCAGCGCGGGACTAGCGGTCACAGATACGCAGTATTTT.

The chain is built from TRBV27 and TRBJ1-2, with no clear D. Trimming pared 6 bases from V and 2 bases from J, leaving 16 bases between. Germline V gene data show CDR1 as MNHEY and CDR2 as SMNVEV (reference sequence). This CDR3 is built from 15 residues. The CDR3 region is CASSQGPGLNYGYTF. For the CDR3, the DNA is TGTGCCAGCAGCCAAGGGCCAGGACTAAACTATGGCTACACCTTC.

Details on this clone: Other nucleotide sequences in the sample specify the same CDR3. The rearrangement links TRBV4-1 to TRBJ2-7; TRBD2 aligns across 7 bases. The V and J ends lost 1 base and 3 bases, in that order; junction bases with no gene match: 3. Germline V gives CDR1 MGHRA, CDR2 YSYEKL. The CDR3 has 14 amino acids. CDR3 in amino acids: CASSQGGGGYEQYF. The CDR3 nucleotides are TGCGCCAGCAGCCAAGGTGGGGGGGGCTACGAGCAGTACTTC.

V gene TRBV2 combines with J gene TRBJ2-7; D is possibly TRBD1 or TRBD2 (6 bases each). Trimming took off 2 bases at V and 4 bases at J, with 12 bases between the two ends. The germline V gene has CDR1 SNHLY and CDR2 FYNNEI. The CDR3 has 14 residues. CDR3 amino acids: CASSERGGLYEQYF. The CDR3 bases are TGTGCCAGCAGTGAAAGAGGGGGGCTGTACGAGCAGTACTTC.

This rearrangement joins TRBV7-9 to TRBJ2-2, with D unresolved. Trimming removed 3 bases from V and 3 bases from J, with 5 bases in between. The CDR3 length is 13 residues. The germline V gene has CDR1 SEHNR and CDR2 FQNEAQ (reference sequence). In nucleotides, the CDR3 is TGTGCCAGCAGCTTGGACCACACCGGGGAGCTGTTTTTT. Translation: CASSLDHTGELFF.

This clone was seen more than once but under ten times. The V call is TRBV6-5, the J call TRBJ1-1, with D perhaps matching TRBD1 (5 bases). Looked up from germline, CDR1 is MNHEY and CDR2 is SVGAGI. V was shortened by 2 bases and J by 1 base, with 11 bases between the two germline ends. The CDR3 runs to 15 residues. CDR3 region: CASSYRDGGNTEAFF. The CDR3 nucleotides are TGTGCCAGCAGTTACCGGGACGGGGGGAACACTGAAGCTTTCTTT.

The sample holds one count of this clone. This sequence joins TRBV13 and TRBJ1-5; 7 nucleotides agree with TRBD1. Trimming cost V 5 bases and J 2 bases; bases outside gene matches: 9. The V gene's germline CDR1 is PRHDT and CDR2 FYEKMQ (reference sequence). CDR3 length: 16 amino acids. CDR3 protein: CASSARRQGRNQPQHF. In DNA form, the CDR3 reads TGTGCCAGCAGCGCTCGCCGACAGGGACGCAATCAGCCCCAGCATTTT.

To note about this clone: Other nucleotide sequences in the sample specify the same CDR3. The rearrangement uses TRBV5-6 and TRBJ2-7; D call uncertain. Germline values: CDR1 SGHDT, CDR2 YYEEEE. The CDR3 is 12 residues long. Between the trimmed V and J ends, which lost 1 base and 4 bases, there was a span of 6 bases. CDR3 DNA: TGTGCCAGCAGCTTGAATAGTTACGAGCAGTACTTC. Its protein product is CASSLNSYEQYF.

J is TRBJ2-3 and V is TRBV2; D gene uncertain. The CDR3 is made up of 16 amino acids. Germline V gene lookup returns CDR1 SNHLY and CDR2 FYNNEI. The V end was cut by 5 bases, the J end by 1 base, with 16 bases between. The CDR3, as DNA: TGTGCCAGCAGTACTCTTGCGGCGGTGGGCACAGATACGCAGTATTTT. This sequence encodes CASSTLAAVGTDTQYF.

This clone was seen once. The J gene is TRBJ2-7, the V gene TRBV6-1; D is unresolved. Germline values: CDR1 MNHNS, CDR2 SASEGT. This CDR3 contains 17 residues. Trimming pared 1 base from V and 3 bases from J, leaving 19 bases between. This chain's CDR3 is CASSEDGWGRRDYEQYF. CDR3 DNA sequence: TGTGCCAGCAGTGAAGATGGGTGGGGAAGGAGAGACTACGAGCAGTACTTC.